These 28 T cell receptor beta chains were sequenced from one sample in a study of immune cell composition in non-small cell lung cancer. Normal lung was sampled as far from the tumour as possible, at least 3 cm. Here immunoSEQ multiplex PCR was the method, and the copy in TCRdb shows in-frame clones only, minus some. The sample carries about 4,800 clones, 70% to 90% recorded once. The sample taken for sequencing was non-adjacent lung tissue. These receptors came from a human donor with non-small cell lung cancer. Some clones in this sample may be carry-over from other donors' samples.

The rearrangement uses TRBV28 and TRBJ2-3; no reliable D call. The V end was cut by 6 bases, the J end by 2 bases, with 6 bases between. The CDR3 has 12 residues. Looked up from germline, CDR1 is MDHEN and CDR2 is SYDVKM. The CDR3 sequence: CASSPPTDTQYF. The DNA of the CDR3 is TGTGCCAGCAGCCCTCCCACAGATACGCAGTATTTT. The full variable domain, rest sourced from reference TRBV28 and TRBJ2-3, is DVKVTQSSRYLVKRTGEKVFLECVQDMDHENMFWYRQDPGLGLRLIYFSYDVKMKEKGDIPEGYSVSREKKERFSLILESASTNQTSMYLCASSPPTDTQYFGPGTRLTVL.

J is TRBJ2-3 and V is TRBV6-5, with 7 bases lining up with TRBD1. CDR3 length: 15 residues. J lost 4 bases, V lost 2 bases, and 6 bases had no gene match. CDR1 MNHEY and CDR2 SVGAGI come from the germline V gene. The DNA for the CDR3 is TGTGCCAGCAGTTACGGGGTCACAGGGGCAGATACGCAGTATTTT. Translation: CASSYGVTGADTQYF.

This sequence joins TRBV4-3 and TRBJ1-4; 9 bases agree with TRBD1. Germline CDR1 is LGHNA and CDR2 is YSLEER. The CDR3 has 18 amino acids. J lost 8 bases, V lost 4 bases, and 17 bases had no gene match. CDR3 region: CASSPLVMGQGVEEKLFF. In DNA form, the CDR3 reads TGCGCCAGCAGCCCTCTCGTTATGGGACAGGGAGTGGAAGAAAAACTGTTTTTT.

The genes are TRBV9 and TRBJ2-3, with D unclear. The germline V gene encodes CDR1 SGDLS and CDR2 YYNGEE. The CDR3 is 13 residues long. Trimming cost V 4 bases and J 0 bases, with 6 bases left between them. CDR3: CASSSGSTDTQYF. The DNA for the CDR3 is TGTGCCAGCAGCTCCGGTAGCACAGATACGCAGTATTTT.

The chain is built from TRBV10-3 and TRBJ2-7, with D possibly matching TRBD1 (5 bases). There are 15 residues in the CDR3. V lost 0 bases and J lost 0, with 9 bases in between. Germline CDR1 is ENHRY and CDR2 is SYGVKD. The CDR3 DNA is TGTGCCATCAGTGAGTCTGCAGGGAACTCCTACGAGCAGTACTTC. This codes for CAISESAGNSYEQYF.

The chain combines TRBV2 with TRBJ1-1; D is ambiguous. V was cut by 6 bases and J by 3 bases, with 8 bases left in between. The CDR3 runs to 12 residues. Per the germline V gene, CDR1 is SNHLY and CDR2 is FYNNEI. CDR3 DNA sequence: TGTGCCAGCAGGGCGGGAGACACTGAAGCTTTCTTT. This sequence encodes CASRAGDTEAFF. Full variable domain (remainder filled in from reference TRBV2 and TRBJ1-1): EPEVTQTPSHQVTQMGQEVILRCVPISNHLYFYWYRQILGQKVEFLVSFYNNEISEKSEIFDDQFSVERPDGSNFTLKIRSTKLEDSAMYFCASRAGDTEAFFGQGTRLTVV.

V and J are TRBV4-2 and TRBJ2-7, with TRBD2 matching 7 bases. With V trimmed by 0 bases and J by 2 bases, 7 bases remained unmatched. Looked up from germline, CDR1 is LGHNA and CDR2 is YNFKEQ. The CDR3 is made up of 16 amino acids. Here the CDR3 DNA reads TGTGCCAGCAGCCAAGATGTGGCTAGCGGTGCCTACGAGCAGTACTTC. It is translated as CASSQDVASGAYEQYF.

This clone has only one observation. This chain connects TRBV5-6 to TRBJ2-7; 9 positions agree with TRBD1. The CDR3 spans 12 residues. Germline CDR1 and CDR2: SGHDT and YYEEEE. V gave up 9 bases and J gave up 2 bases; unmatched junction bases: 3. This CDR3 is CATGTGPYEQYF. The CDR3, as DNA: TGTGCCACCGGGACAGGGCCCTACGAGCAGTACTTC.

This chain's CDR3 is CASSSDRTGELFF. The DNA for the CDR3 is TGTGCCAGCAGCTCAGACAGGACCGGGGAGCTGTTTTTT. The chain joins TRBV7-2 to TRBJ2-2, with D maybe TRBD1 (6 bases). This CDR3 is built from 13 residues. Trimming took off 4 bases at V and 5 bases at J, with 8 bases between the two ends. From germline, CDR1 is SGHTA and CDR2 FQGNSA.

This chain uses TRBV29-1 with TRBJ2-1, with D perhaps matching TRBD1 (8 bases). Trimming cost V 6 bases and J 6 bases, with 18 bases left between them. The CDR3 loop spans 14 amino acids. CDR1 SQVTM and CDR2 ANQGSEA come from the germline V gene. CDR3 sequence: CSVGGRGQANEQFF. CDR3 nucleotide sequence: TGCAGCGTGGGGGGGAGGGGACAGGCCAATGAGCAGTTCTTC.

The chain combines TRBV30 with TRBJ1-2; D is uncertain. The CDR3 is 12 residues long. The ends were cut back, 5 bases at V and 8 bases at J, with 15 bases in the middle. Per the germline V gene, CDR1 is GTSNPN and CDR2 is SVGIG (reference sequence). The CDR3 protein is CAWALGSGGYTF. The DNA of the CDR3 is TGTGCCTGGGCCCTAGGGAGTGGCGGCTACACCTTC.

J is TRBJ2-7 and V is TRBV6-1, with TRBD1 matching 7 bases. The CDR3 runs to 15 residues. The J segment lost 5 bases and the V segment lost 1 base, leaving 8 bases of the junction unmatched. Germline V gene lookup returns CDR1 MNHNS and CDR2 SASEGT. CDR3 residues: CASSEEGASAHEQYF. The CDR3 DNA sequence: TGTGCCAGCAGTGAAGAGGGGGCCAGCGCGCACGAGCAGTACTTC.

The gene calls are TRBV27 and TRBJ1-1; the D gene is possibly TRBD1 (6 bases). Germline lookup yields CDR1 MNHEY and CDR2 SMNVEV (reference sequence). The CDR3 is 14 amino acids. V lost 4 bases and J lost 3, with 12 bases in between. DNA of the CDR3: TGTGCCAGCAGTTCTTACAGGGTTTACACTGAAGCTTTCTTT. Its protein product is CASSSYRVYTEAFF.

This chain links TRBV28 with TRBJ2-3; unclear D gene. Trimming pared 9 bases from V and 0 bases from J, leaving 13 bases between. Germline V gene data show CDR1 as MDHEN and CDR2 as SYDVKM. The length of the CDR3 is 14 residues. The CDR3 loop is CASHVGSSTDTQYF. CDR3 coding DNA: TGTGCCAGTCACGTCGGGTCTAGCACAGATACGCAGTATTTT.

The CDR3 loop reads CSVLAGAVYEQYF. CDR3 sequence (DNA): TGCAGCGTGTTAGCGGGGGCCGTCTACGAGCAGTACTTC. J is TRBJ2-7 and V is TRBV29-1, with 9 bases identical to TRBD2. The CDR3 is 13 residues long. Germline V gene lookup returns CDR1 SQVTM and CDR2 ANQGSEA. The junction had 6 bases not matched to a gene; V was cut back by 6 bases and J by 3 bases.

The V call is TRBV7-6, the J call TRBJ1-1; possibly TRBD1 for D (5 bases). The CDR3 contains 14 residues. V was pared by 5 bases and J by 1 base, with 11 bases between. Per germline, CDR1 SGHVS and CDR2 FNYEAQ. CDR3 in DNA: TGTGCCAGCAGCCCCCAGACAGCGAACACTGAAGCTTTCTTT. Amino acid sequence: CASSPQTANTEAFF.

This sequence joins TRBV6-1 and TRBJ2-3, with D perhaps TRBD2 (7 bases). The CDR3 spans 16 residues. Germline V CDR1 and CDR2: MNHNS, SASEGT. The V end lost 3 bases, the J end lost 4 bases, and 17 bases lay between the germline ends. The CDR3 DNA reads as TGTGCCAGCAGTGAGGTCCCGGGGGGCCCTTCAGATACGCAGTATTTT. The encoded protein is CASSEVPGGPSDTQYF.

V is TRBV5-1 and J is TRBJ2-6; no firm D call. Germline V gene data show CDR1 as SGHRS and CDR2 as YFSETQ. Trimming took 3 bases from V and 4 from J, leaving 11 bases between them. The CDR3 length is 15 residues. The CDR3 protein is CASSSVAAGANVLTF. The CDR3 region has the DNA TGCGCCAGCAGCTCCGTAGCAGCGGGGGCCAACGTCCTGACTTTC.

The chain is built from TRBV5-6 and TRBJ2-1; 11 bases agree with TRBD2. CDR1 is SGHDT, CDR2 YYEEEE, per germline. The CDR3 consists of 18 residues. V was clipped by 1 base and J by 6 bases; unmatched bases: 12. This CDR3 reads CASSLLAGGLPGGNEQFF. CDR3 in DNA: TGTGCCAGCAGCTTGCTAGCGGGAGGACTCCCCGGTGGCAATGAGCAGTTCTTC.

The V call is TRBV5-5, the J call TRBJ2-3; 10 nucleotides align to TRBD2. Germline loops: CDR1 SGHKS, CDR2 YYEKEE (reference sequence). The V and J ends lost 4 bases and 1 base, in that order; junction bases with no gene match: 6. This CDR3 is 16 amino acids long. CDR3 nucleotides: TGTGCCAGCAGCATGAACCTAGCGGGGGGCACAGATACGCAGTATTTT. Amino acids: CASSMNLAGGTDTQYF.

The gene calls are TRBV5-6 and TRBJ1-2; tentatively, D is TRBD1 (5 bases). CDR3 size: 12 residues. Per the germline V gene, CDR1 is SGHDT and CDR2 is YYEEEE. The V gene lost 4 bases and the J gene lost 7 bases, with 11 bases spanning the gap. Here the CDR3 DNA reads TGTGCCAGCAGCAGGGACTGGGGTGGCTACACCTTC. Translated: CASSRDWGGYTF.

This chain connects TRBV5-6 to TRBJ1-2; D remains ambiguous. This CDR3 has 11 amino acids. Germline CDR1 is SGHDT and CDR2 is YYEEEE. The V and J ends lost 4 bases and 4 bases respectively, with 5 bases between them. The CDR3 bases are TGTGCCAGCAGCAGACTCTATGGCTACACCTTC. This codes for CASSRLYGYTF.

The CDR3 spells CAISGHRDADTQYF. As DNA, the CDR3 is TGTGCCATCAGTGGCCACAGGGACGCAGATACGCAGTATTTT. The genes are TRBV10-3 and TRBJ2-3; TRBD1 is a possible D gene (6 bases). The CDR3 is made up of 14 amino acids. Germline V lookup: CDR1 ENHRY, CDR2 SYGVKD. Trimming left V 4 bases short and J 4 bases short, with 12 bases between.

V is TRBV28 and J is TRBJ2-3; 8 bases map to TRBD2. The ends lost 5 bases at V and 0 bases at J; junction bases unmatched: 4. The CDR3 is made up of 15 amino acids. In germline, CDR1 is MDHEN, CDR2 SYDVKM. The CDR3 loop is CASSPGGRSTDTQYF. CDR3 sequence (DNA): TGTGCCAGCAGTCCGGGGGGGAGAAGCACAGATACGCAGTATTTT.

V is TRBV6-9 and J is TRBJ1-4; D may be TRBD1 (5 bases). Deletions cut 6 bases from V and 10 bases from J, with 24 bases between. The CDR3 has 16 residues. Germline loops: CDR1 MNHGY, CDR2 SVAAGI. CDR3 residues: CASSHVGGRRIAKLFF. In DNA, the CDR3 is TGTGCCAGCAGCCACGTCGGGGGGAGGAGGATAGCAAAACTGTTTTTT.

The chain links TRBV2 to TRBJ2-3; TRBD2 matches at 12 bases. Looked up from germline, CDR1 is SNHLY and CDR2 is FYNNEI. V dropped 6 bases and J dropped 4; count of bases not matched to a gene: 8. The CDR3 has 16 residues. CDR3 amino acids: CASSPGLAGTADTQYF. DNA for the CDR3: TGTGCCAGCAGCCCCGGACTAGCGGGAACAGCAGATACGCAGTATTTT.

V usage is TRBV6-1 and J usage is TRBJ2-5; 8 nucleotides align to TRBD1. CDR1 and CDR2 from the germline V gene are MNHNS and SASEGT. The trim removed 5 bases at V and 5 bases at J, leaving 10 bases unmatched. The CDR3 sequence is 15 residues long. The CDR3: CASSMNAGGWETQYF. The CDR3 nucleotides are TGTGCCAGCAGTATGAACGCAGGGGGCTGGGAGACCCAGTACTTC.

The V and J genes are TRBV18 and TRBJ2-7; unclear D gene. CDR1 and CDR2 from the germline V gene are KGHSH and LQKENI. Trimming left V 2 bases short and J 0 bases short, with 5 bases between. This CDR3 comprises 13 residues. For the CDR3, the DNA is TGTGCCAGCTCACCAATGAGCTCCTACGAGCAGTACTTC. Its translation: CASSPMSSYEQYF.